This T cell receptor (beta chain) was documented in a study of cytomegalovirus exposure and HLA in healthy donors. The PCR used 60 Vbeta and 13 Jbeta primers. Only in-frame clones appear in the TCRdb table, and some are missing; sequencing was by immunoSEQ multiplex PCR. The sample shows roughly 120,000 clones, 82% of them seen only once. Between the trimmed V and J ends, which lost 6 bases and 2 bases, there was a span of 5 bases. The CDR3 is made up of 11 amino acids. Germline CDR1 MNHNS, CDR2 SASEGT. The origin of this receptor is a woman aged 18-29 years in good health and CMV-seronegative. The genes are TRBV6-1 and TRBJ2-7; D remains unclear. The sequencing input was PBMCs. For the CDR3, the DNA is TGTGCCAGCAGAGACACCTACGAGCAGTACTTC. Its translation is CASRDTYEQYF.